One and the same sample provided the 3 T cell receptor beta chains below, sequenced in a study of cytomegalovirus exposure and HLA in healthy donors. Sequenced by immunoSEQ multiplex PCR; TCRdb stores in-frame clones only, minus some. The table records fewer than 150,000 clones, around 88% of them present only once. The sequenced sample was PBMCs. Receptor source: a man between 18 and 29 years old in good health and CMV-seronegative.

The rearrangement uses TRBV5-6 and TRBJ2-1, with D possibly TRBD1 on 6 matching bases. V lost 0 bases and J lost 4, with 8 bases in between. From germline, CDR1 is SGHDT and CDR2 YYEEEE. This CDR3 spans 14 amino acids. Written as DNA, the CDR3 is TGTGCCAGCAGCTTGGGTAGGGGGTACAATGAGCAGTTCTTC. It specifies CASSLGRGYNEQFF. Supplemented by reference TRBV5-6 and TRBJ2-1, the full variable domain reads DAGVTQSPTHLIKTRGQQVTLRCSPKSGHDTVSWYQQALGQGPQFIFQYYEEEERQRGNFPDRFSGHQFPNYSSELNVNALLLGDSALYLCASSLGRGYNEQFFGPGTRLTVL.

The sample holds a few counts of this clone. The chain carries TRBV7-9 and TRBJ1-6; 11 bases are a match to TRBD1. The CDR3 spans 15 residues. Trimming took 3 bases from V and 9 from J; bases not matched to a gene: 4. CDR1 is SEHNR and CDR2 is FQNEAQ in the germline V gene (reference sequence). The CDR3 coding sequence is TGTGCCAGCAGCTTCCGGGACAGGGGGATTTCACCCCTCCACTTT. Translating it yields CASSFRDRGISPLHF.

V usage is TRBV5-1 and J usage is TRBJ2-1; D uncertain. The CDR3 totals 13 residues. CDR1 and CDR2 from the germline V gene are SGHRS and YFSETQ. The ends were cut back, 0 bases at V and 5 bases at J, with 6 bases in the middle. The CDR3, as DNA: TGCGCCAGCAGCTTGGGCACTAACAATGAGCAGTTCTTC. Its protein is CASSLGTNNEQFF.